The present TCR beta chain was sequenced within a study of cytomegalovirus exposure and HLA in healthy donors. Study-wide findings and caveats: It was in a later analysis that TCR association rates were seen to vary by HLA locus, highest for DRB1 and lowest for HLA-C. In all likelihood, a cluster of highly shared sequence variants was a sequencing artifact. Accurate predictions that matched the HLA-A and HLA-B alleles of most subjects were reportedly made from TCR beta sequences.

This CDR3 has 14 residues. Germline lookup yields CDR1 GTSNPN and CDR2 SVGIG (reference sequence). V lost 3 bases and J lost 5, with 17 bases in between. Regarding this clone: Its antigen remains unidentified.

Amplification used 60 Vbeta primers and 13 Jbeta primers. Profiling relied on immunoSEQ multiplex PCR, and the TCRdb table lists in-frame clones only, not all of them. The sample includes 100,000 to 150,000 clones, about 81% seen only once; the top ten take roughly 0.99%. Sample: PBMCs. The gene calls are TRBV30 and TRBJ2-7; weak D call: TRBD2 (6 bases). This receptor was identified in a woman aged 25 to 39 in good health and CMV-seronegative. For the CDR3, the DNA is TGTGCCTGGAGCGTTTCTAGCGTTAGGGACGAGCAGTACTTC. Its protein product is CAWSVSSVRDEQYF.